The clone carrying this TCR beta chain was found a few times. The antigen remains unidentified. This entry comes from a study of identical twins. Notes on the study in general: Out-of-frame alpha sequences common to twins exhibited an excess of low generation probability. The same donors were not followed; conclusions instead depended on cross-sectional statistical analysis. Monozygotic twins shared more out-of-frame TCR alpha than recombination models predicted.

CDR1 and CDR2 (germline): DFQATT, SNEGSKA (reference sequence). The ends were cut back, 3 bases at V and 5 bases at J, with 8 bases in the middle. The CDR3 runs 12 residues. TCRdb re-derived calls from the 5' RACE reads in MiXCR, one entry per CDR3 protein. In the table there are 510,000 or so distinct CDR3 sequences, about 16% of which are singletons. These data are also associated with another study on yellow fever vaccine responses in identical twins.

The TCR sequence derives from a woman in her late teens or twenties in good health. The source material was CD4+ T cells sorted from blood. This rearrangement joins TRBV20-1 to TRBJ2-1, with D maybe TRBD2 (5 bases). CDR3 in amino acids: CSASLADNEQFF. CDR3 DNA sequence: TGCAGTGCTAGCCTAGCCGACAATGAGCAGTTCTTC.